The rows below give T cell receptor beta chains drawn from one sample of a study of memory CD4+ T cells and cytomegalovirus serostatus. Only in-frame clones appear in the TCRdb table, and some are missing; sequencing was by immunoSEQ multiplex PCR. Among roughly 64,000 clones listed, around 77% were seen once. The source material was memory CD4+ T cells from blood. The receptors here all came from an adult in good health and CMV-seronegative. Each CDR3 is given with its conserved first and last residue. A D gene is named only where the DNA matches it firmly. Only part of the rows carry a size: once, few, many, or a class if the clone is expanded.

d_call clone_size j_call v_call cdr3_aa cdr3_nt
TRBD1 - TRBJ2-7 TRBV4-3 CASSQDSRGLYEQYF TGCGCCAGCAGCCAAGATAGCAGGGGGCTCTACGAGCAGTACTTC
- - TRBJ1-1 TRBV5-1 CASSLRVGMNTEAFF TGCGCCAGCAGCTTGAGGGTCGGAATGAACACTGAAGCTTTCTTT
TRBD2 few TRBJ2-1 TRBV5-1 CASSLDGRPQFF TGCGCCAGCAGCTTGGACGGGAGGCCGCAGTTCTTC
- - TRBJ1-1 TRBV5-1 CASSLFQNAEAFF TGCGCCAGCAGCTTGTTTCAGAACGCTGAAGCTTTCTTT
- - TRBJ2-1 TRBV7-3 CASSPGDNEQFF TGTGCCAGCAGCCCAGGCGATAATGAGCAGTTCTTC
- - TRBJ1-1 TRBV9 CASSVGRENTEAFF TGTGCCAGCAGCGTAGGGAGGGAGAACACTGAAGCTTTCTTT
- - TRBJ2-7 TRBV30 CAWSVDYEQYF TGTGCCTGGAGTGTAGACTACGAGCAGTACTTC
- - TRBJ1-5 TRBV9 CASSVGGKSQPQHF TGTGCCAGCAGCGTAGGGGGGAAGAGTCAGCCCCAGCATTTT
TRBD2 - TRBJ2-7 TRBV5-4 CASSVGGGRYEQYF TGTGCCAGCAGCGTAGGCGGGGGACGCTACGAGCAGTACTTC
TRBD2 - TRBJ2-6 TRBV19 CASTRWGGPFSGANVLTF TGTGCCAGTACCAGATGGGGGGGACCCTTCTCTGGGGCCAACGTCCTGACTTTC
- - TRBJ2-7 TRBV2 CASAMGYEQYF TGTGCCAGCGCGATGGGTTACGAGCAGTACTTC
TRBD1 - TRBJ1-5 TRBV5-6 CASSLGQGSYQPQHF TGTGCCAGCAGCTTGGGACAGGGTTCTTATCAGCCCCAGCATTTT
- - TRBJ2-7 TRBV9 CASSVESLKEIQRPSYEQYF TGTGCCAGCAGCGTAGAAAGTTTGAAGGAAATTCAAAGACCCTCCTACGAGCAGTACTTC
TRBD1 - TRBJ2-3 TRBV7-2 CASSPGQGEDTQYF TGTGCCAGCAGCCCGGGACAGGGGGAAGATACGCAGTATTTT
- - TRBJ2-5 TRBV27 CASSLSSLYQETQYF TGTGCCAGCAGTTTATCGAGCTTGTACCAAGAGACCCAGTACTTC
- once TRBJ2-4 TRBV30 CAWGLAKNIQYF TGTGCCTGGGGGCTGGCCAAAAACATTCAGTACTTC
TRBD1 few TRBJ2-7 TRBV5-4 CASSGHVGQSYEQYF TGTGCCAGCAGCGGGCACGTGGGACAGAGCTACGAGCAGTACTTC
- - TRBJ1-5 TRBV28 CASRPQGPGSPQHF TGTGCCAGCAGACCACAGGGTCCCGGGTCGCCCCAGCATTTT
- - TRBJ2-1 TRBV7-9 CASSLTRAKSYNEQFF TGTGCCAGCAGCTTAACCAGGGCCAAGTCGTACAATGAGCAGTTCTTC
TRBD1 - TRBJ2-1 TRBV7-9 CASNPGTGGDNEQFF TGTGCCAGCAACCCCGGGACAGGGGGGGACAATGAGCAGTTCTTC
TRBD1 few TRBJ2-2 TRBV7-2 CASSWTGGGGTANTGELFF TGTGCCAGCAGCTGGACAGGGGGCGGAGGTACCGCGAACACCGGGGAGCTGTTTTTT
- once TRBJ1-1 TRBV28 CASSFGQNTEAFF TGTGCCAGCAGTTTTGGCCAGAACACTGAAGCTTTCTTT
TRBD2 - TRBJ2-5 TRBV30 CAWASPGTSGEEYF TGTGCCTGGGCGAGCCCAGGGACTAGCGGGGAAGAGTACTTC
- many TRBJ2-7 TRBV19 CASSPRTVYEQYF TGTGCCAGTAGTCCGCGGACAGTCTACGAGCAGTACTTC
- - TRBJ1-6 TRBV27 CASSFRGNLYSYNSPLHF TGTGCCAGCAGTTTTCGAGGGAACTTATACTCCTATAATTCACCCCTCCACTTT
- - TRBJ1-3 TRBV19 CASSIEFSSGNTIYF TGTGCCAGTAGTATTGAGTTCTCCTCTGGAAACACCATATATTTT
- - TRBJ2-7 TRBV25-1 CASSESQVNYEQYF TGTGCCAGCAGTGAATCGCAGGTAAACTACGAGCAGTACTTC
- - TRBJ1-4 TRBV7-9 CASSLAGATNEKLFF TGTGCCAGCAGCTTAGCGGGGGCAACTAATGAAAAACTGTTTTTT
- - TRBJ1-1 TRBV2 CASSAAVFAEAFF TGTGCCAGCAGTGCTGCAGTGTTTGCTGAAGCTTTCTTT
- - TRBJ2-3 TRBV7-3 CASSYGTARGADTQYF TGTGCCAGCAGCTACGGGACAGCTAGGGGGGCAGATACGCAGTATTTT
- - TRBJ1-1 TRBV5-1 CASSLGVRGTEAFF TGCGCCAGCAGCTTGGGTGTGAGGGGGACTGAAGCTTTCTTT
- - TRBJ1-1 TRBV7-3 CASSPGPGQNTEAFF TGTGCCAGCAGCCCAGGACCGGGACAGAACACTGAAGCTTTCTTT
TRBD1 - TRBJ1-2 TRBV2 CASRGTGTYYGYTF TGTGCCAGCAGAGGGACAGGAACATACTATGGCTACACCTTC
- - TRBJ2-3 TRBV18 CASSPGGISDTQYF TGTGCCAGCTCACCAGGCGGGATATCAGATACGCAGTATTTT
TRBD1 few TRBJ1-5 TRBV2 CASSPGQGHQPQHF TGTGCCAGCAGTCCGGGACAGGGCCATCAGCCCCAGCATTTT
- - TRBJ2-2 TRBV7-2 CASSSPQGGDTGELFF TGTGCCAGCAGCTCGCCACAGGGCGGTGACACCGGGGAGCTGTTTTTT
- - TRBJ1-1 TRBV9 CASSVDGDWSTEAFF TGTGCCAGCAGCGTAGACGGGGACTGGAGCACTGAAGCTTTCTTT
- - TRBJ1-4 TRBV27 CASSSSKGVSEKLFF TGTGCCAGCAGTTCCTCGAAGGGGGTTTCGGAAAAACTGTTTTTT